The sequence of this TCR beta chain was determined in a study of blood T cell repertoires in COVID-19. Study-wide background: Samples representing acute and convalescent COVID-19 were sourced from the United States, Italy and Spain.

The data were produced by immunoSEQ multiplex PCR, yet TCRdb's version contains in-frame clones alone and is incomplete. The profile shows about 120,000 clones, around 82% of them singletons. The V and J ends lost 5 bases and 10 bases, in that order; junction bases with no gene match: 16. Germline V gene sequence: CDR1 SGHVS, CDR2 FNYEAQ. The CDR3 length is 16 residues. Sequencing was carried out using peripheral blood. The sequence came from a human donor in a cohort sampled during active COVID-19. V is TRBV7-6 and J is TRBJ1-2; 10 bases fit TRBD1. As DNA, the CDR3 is TGTGCCAGCAGCCCTTCCCTTATACCGGGACAGGGGAACTACACCTTC. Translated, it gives CASSPSLIPGQGNYTF.